The clone carrying this TCR beta chain has ten or more counts. Hyperthyroidism patients were newly diagnosed, had disease duration under 2 months, and were aged 18 to 65 years. A patient was excluded if there was uncontrolled infection, other autoimmune disease, pregnancy or lactation. Diagnoses rested on clinical symptoms, serum thyroxine and TRAb, thyroid ultrasound and orbital computed tomography. This sample holds PBMCs from roughly 10 ml fresh peripheral blood. This specimen belongs to a study of T cells in Graves' hyperthyroidism and ophthalmopathy. Germline CDR1 reads SNHLY; CDR2 reads FYNNEI. This CDR3 has 14 amino acids. The ends were cut back, 8 bases at V and 1 base at J, with 11 bases in the middle. TCR beta CDR3 sequences were amplified from RNA transcripts. With the HTBI primer set, the TCR CDR3 went through a first round of RT-PCR. TCRdb ran MiXCR on the multiplex PCR reads and lists one entry per CDR3 protein. The data hold around 350,000 distinct CDR3 sequences, with about 25% observed a single time.

The chain employs TRBV2 and TRBJ2-2; D could derive from TRBD1 or TRBD2 (7 bases each). Sequenced: blood. This clonotype originated in a man in his fifties with Graves' hyperthyroidism. CDR3 residues: CASSRGGNTGELFF. The CDR3 nucleotides are TGTGCCAGCTCCAGGGGGGGGAACACCGGGGAGCTGTTTTTT.